Listed below are T cell receptor beta chains from one sample, sequenced in a study of blood T cell repertoires in COVID-19. Repertoires were generated with immunoSEQ multiplex PCR, while TCRdb's copy carries only in-frame clones and drops some. This sample has 65,000 to 90,000 clones, with around 80% found just once. Sequenced material: peripheral blood. Receptor source: an elderly man with active or convalescent COVID-19. The CDR3 runs from the conserved cysteine through the conserved F or W. D genes are given only for firm matches. Rows give clone size only sometimes, using once, few, many, or a class for an expanded clone.

j_gene | abundance | v_gene | d_gene | CDR3aa | CDR3nt
TRBJ1-1 | - | TRBV18 | - | CASSPQGLNTEAFF | TGTGCCAGCTCACCACAGGGGCTGAACACTGAAGCTTTCTTT
TRBJ1-2 | - | TRBV6-6 | TRBD1 | CASSSTGMVGYTF | TGTGCCAGCAGTTCGACAGGGATGGTCGGCTACACCTTC
TRBJ2-7 | few | TRBV29-1 | TRBD2 | CSVRVGGGSPYEQYF | TGCAGCGTTCGAGTAGGCGGGGGGAGTCCCTACGAGCAGTACTTC
TRBJ2-7 | - | TRBV3-1/TRBV3-2 | - | CASSPLGGGSYEQYF | TGTGCCAGCAGCCCTCTTGGGGGCGGATCCTACGAGCAGTACTTC
TRBJ1-3 | - | TRBV30 | TRBD1 | CAWSVNRGSGNTIYF | TGTGCCTGGAGTGTCAACAGGGGCTCTGGAAACACCATATATTTT
TRBJ1-3 | - | TRBV4-2 | - | CASSPVLYNRVSGNTIYF | TGTGCCAGCAGCCCAGTACTATATAACAGGGTATCTGGAAACACCATATATTTT
TRBJ1-6 | - | TRBV2 | - | CASTGGGLNFYNSPLHF | TGTGCCAGCACCGGGGGGGGGCTAAACTTCTATAATTCACCCCTCCACTTT
TRBJ2-1 | - | TRBV11-2 | TRBD1 | CASSFLWGQGASVHNEQFF | TGTGCCAGCAGCTTTTTATGGGGACAGGGGGCTAGCGTACACAATGAGCAGTTCTTC
TRBJ2-1 | - | TRBV6-5 | TRBD2 | CASSYGTSGYNEQFF | TGTGCCAGCAGTTACGGGACTAGCGGGTACAATGAGCAGTTCTTC
TRBJ2-6 | - | TRBV2 | TRBD1 | CASRTGSGGANVLTF | TGTGCCAGCAGGACAGGGTCGGGAGGGGCCAACGTCCTGACTTTC
TRBJ2-2 | once | TRBV10-2 | TRBD1 | CASSVTGANTGELFF | TGCGCCAGCAGTGTAACAGGGGCCAACACCGGGGAGCTGTTTTTT
TRBJ1-6 | - | TRBV5-6 | - | CASKTGTYENSPLHF | TGTGCCAGCAAAACCGGGACATACGAAAATTCACCCCTCCACTTT
TRBJ2-7 | - | TRBV11-3 | - | CASSLARLEQYF | TGTGCCAGCAGCCTAGCCCGTCTCGAGCAGTACTTC
TRBJ2-5 | - | TRBV2 | TRBD2 | CASNRLAGQETQYF | TGTGCCAGCAACCGACTAGCGGGTCAAGAGACCCAGTACTTC
TRBJ2-7 | - | TRBV7-8 | TRBD1 | CATATGGEIEQYF | TGTGCCACAGCGACAGGGGGCGAGATCGAGCAGTACTTC
TRBJ2-2 | - | TRBV19 | TRBD2 | CASSIFSGTRLAVNTGELFF | TGTGCCAGTAGTATATTTAGTGGGACGAGGCTAGCGGTCAACACCGGGGAGCTGTTTTTT
TRBJ2-5 | - | TRBV5-1 | - | CASSLGSGQETQYF | TGCGCCAGCAGCTTGGGGTCAGGGCAAGAGACCCAGTACTTC
TRBJ2-3 | - | TRBV19 | TRBD1 | CASSLRTGADTQYF | TGTGCCAGTAGTTTACGGACAGGGGCAGATACGCAGTATTTT
TRBJ2-5 | - | TRBV19 | TRBD2 | CASSILTSGSPETQYF | TGTGCCAGTAGTATATTGACTAGCGGGAGTCCCGAGACCCAGTACTTC
TRBJ2-7 | - | TRBV30 | TRBD2 | CAWSVQSGRAEQYF | TGTGCCTGGAGTGTACAGTCCGGGAGGGCCGAGCAGTACTTC
TRBJ2-6 | once | TRBV27 | - | CASSIQGSNVLTF | TGTGCCAGCAGTATACAGGGCAGCAACGTCCTGACTTTC
TRBJ2-3 | - | TRBV18 | TRBD2 | CASSPPGLATDTQYF | TGTGCCAGCTCACCTCCGGGACTAGCGACAGATACGCAGTATTTT
TRBJ1-1 | few | TRBV5-1 | TRBD1 | CASSLQGYADTEAFF | TGCGCCAGCAGCCTACAGGGGTATGCGGACACTGAAGCTTTCTTT
TRBJ2-7 | - | TRBV18 | TRBD2 | CASSPRTSGSGNEQYF | TGTGCCAGCTCACCACGAACTAGCGGGAGTGGGAACGAGCAGTACTTC
TRBJ1-5 | - | TRBV19 | - | CASSISGNGNQPQHF | TGTGCCAGTAGTATATCCGGGAACGGCAATCAGCCCCAGCATTTT
TRBJ1-2 | - | TRBV3-1/TRBV3-2 | - | CASSPGSEKGYTF | TGTGCCAGCAGCCCCGGGTCGGAGAAGGGCTACACCTTC
TRBJ2-7 | - | TRBV4-2 | - | CASSQEAARTAYEQYF | TGTGCCAGCAGCCAAGAAGCTGCAAGGACAGCTTACGAGCAGTACTTC
TRBJ2-7 | - | TRBV28 | TRBD2 | CASNPGGDVNEQYF | TGTGCCAGCAACCCCGGGGGGGATGTGAACGAGCAGTACTTC
TRBJ1-2 | - | TRBV11-3 | - | CASSFQGGYGYTF | TGTGCCAGCAGCTTCCAGGGAGGCTATGGCTACACCTTC
TRBJ2-7 | few | TRBV3-1/TRBV3-2 | TRBD1 | CASSQTTGTGNYEQYF | TGTGCCAGCAGCCAAACGACCGGGACAGGGAACTACGAGCAGTACTTC
TRBJ2-3 | - | TRBV4-1 | TRBD1 | CASSYERGQGPDTQYF | TGCGCCAGCAGCTATGAGAGGGGGCAGGGGCCAGATACGCAGTATTTT
TRBJ2-7 | - | TRBV29-1 | - | CSGGEIAGEQYF | TGCAGCGGCGGAGAAATTGCCGGCGAGCAGTACTTC
TRBJ1-1 | - | TRBV11-2 | - | CASSLEVVLEAFF | TGTGCCAGCAGCTTAGAAGTAGTGCTTGAAGCTTTCTTT
TRBJ1-1 | - | TRBV19 | - | CASSKKPGTEAFF | TGTGCCAGTAGTAAAAAACCCGGGACAGAAGCTTTCTTT
TRBJ2-1 | - | TRBV25-1 | TRBD2 | CASSESTAGGRNEQFF | TGTGCCAGCAGTGAATCCACGGCGGGAGGGAGGAATGAGCAGTTCTTC
TRBJ1-5 | - | TRBV2 | - | CASSGQNSNQPQHF | TGTGCCAGCAGTGGACAGAATAGCAATCAGCCCCAGCATTTT
TRBJ2-1 | - | TRBV11-2 | TRBD2 | CASSLIAGSYNEQFF | TGTGCCAGCAGCTTAATAGCGGGCTCCTACAATGAGCAGTTCTTC
TRBJ2-7 | few | TRBV30 | - | CAWSPGLAGEQYF | TGTGCCTGGAGCCCGGGTCTTGCGGGCGAGCAGTACTTC
TRBJ1-5 | - | TRBV28 | - | CASSRTITEPQHF | TGTGCCAGCAGTCGGACAATAACAGAGCCCCAGCATTTT
TRBJ2-7 | few | TRBV20-1 | - | CSATREREQYF | TGCAGTGCTACACGCGAGAGGGAGCAGTACTTC
TRBJ2-1 | - | TRBV2 | - | CASSYQVFEQFF | TGTGCCAGCAGTTACCAGGTCTTTGAGCAGTTCTTC
TRBJ1-5 | - | TRBV19 | TRBD1 | CASSIDERGRVNQPQHF | TGTGCCAGTAGTATAGATGAAAGGGGGCGGGTCAATCAGCCCCAGCATTTT
TRBJ1-1 | - | TRBV18 | - | CASSPPGVWNTEAFF | TGTGCCAGCTCACCGCCGGGGGTCTGGAACACTGAAGCTTTCTTT
TRBJ2-4 | - | TRBV6-6 | TRBD2 | CASSYRGRDKNIQYF | TGTGCCAGCAGTTACCGAGGGAGGGACAAAAACATTCAGTACTTC
TRBJ2-3 | - | TRBV6-1 | TRBD2 | CASSEIGGAMDTQYF | TGTGCCAGCAGTGAAATCGGGGGGGCCATGGATACGCAGTATTTT
TRBJ1-1 | - | TRBV9 | - | CASSVRGEAFF | TGTGCCAGCAGCGTTAGGGGTGAAGCTTTCTTT
TRBJ1-3 | - | TRBV15 | - | CATSIRKGQPGNTIYF | TGTGCCACCAGCATCAGAAAGGGACAACCTGGAAACACCATATATTTT
TRBJ1-4 | few | TRBV5-1 | - | CASRKVGARDEKLFF | TGCGCCAGCAGGAAGGTGGGGGCTCGCGATGAAAAACTGTTTTTT
TRBJ1-5 | - | TRBV28 | - | CASSLRQGGQPQHF | TGTGCCAGCAGTTTAAGGCAGGGAGGTCAGCCCCAGCATTTT
TRBJ2-3 | - | TRBV7-2 | - | CASSGRGHGNTQYF | TGTGCCAGCAGCGGCCGGGGTCATGGAAATACGCAGTATTTT